The next 20 T cell receptor beta chains were all read from a single sample in a study of T-cell reconstitution after alpha-beta-depleted transplantation in children. Using unique molecular identifiers, the investigators prepared the TCRbeta library. TCRdb reanalysed the PCR reads using MiXCR and keeps one entry per CDR3 protein. The top ten clones hold approximately 5% of a sample with some 840,000 distinct CDR3 sequences, roughly 15% of them seen once. Sample: PBMCs, mostly from graft donor cells, taken 360 days after TCRalphabeta/CD19-depleted stem cell transplant. These receptors all stem from a male patient under 18 who had a stem cell transplant for acute lymphoblastic leukemia, so the T cells may come from the graft donor.

The rearrangement uses TRBV15 and TRBJ2-3; tentative D call: TRBD1 (6 bases). The CDR3 consists of 13 residues. V lost 8 bases and J 1 base, leaving 10 bases between the germline ends. Germline CDR1 is LNHNV and CDR2 is YYDKDF (reference sequence). This CDR3 is CATAGVGTDTQYF. The CDR3 DNA is TGTGCCACCGCAGGGGTGGGCACAGATACGCAGTATTTT.

J is TRBJ2-5 and V is TRBV7-3; 10 nucleotides agree with TRBD2. The CDR3 has 14 amino acids. Unmatched junction bases numbered 4, after V lost 5 bases and J lost 4 bases. Per the germline V gene, CDR1 is SGHTA and CDR2 is FQGTGA. In DNA, the CDR3 is TGTGCCAGCAGCAAACTAGCGGGGTTAGAGACCCAGTACTTC. Its translation is CASSKLAGLETQYF.

The V and J genes are TRBV2 and TRBJ2-3; D perhaps matches TRBD2 (6 bases). This CDR3 region has 16 residues. CDR1 is SNHLY, CDR2 FYNNEI, per germline. Deletions cut 0 bases from V and 1 base from J, with 11 bases between. CDR3 sequence reads: CASSEARGRGTDTQYF. The CDR3 nucleotides are TGTGCCAGCAGTGAAGCGCGGGGCAGGGGCACAGATACGCAGTATTTT.

This clonotype appeared a few times. The chain joins TRBV5-1 to TRBJ2-3; weak D call: TRBD2 (6 bases). This CDR3 spans 20 amino acids. The V and J ends lost 4 bases and 4 bases respectively, with 31 bases between them. Looked up from germline, CDR1 is SGHRS and CDR2 is YFSETQ. The CDR3 reads CASSHGRVAAFAESSDTQYF. The CDR3, as DNA: TGCGCCAGCAGCCACGGTCGGGTAGCGGCCTTTGCAGAGTCGTCAGATACGCAGTATTTT.

This rearrangement joins TRBV7-2 to TRBJ2-7; 12 bases are shared with TRBD2. V dropped 8 bases and J dropped 2; count of bases not matched to a gene: 1. Germline V gene lookup returns CDR1 SGHTA and CDR2 FQGNSA. The CDR3 extends over 13 amino acids. CDR3 DNA sequence: TGTGCCAGCGGGACTAGCGGGCCCTACGAGCAGTACTTC. It translates to CASGTSGPYEQYF.

The V and J genes are TRBV3-1 and TRBJ2-3, with D maybe TRBD1 (5 bases). The germline CDR1 and CDR2 sequences are LGHDT and YNNKEL (reference sequence). The CDR3 runs 16 residues. Trimming took 4 bases from V and 5 from J, leaving 19 bases between them. The CDR3, as DNA: TGTGCCAGCAGCCCGAAGACAGCCCAAGGGGAAGATACGCAGTATTTT. Its protein product is CASSPKTAQGEDTQYF.

This clonotype was counted a few times. The V call is TRBV29-1, the J call TRBJ2-7, with TRBD2 identical over 8 bases. J gave up 2 bases and V 3 bases, and 3 bases lay outside the gene matches. The CDR3 runs to 13 residues. The germline V gene encodes CDR1 SQVTM and CDR2 ANQGSEA. CDR3 residues: CSVDGRDTYEQYF. CDR3 in DNA: TGCAGCGTTGACGGGAGGGATACCTACGAGCAGTACTTC.

This clonotype was picked up a small number of times. The J gene is TRBJ2-3, the V gene TRBV18; 9 bases are a match to TRBD2. This CDR3 has 16 amino acids. The V gene's germline CDR1 is KGHSH and CDR2 LQKENI. The V segment lost 2 bases and the J segment 2 bases; nucleotides outside the gene matches: 5. The CDR3 nucleotides read TGTGCCAGCTCACCAGGCACTAGCGGGTACACAGATACGCAGTATTTT. It encodes CASSPGTSGYTDTQYF. Full variable domain (outside the CDR3, taken from reference TRBV18 and TRBJ2-3): NAGVMQNPRHLVRRRGQEARLRCSPMKGHSHVYWYRQLPEEGLKFMVYLQKENIIDESGMPKERFSAEFPKEGPSILRIQQVVRGDSAAYFCASSPGTSGYTDTQYFGPGTRLTVL.

The gene calls are TRBV11-2 and TRBJ1-1; D gene uncertain. Looked up from germline, CDR1 is SGHAT and CDR2 is FQNNGV. The CDR3 contains 12 residues. Trimming removed 5 bases from V and 11 bases from J, with 15 bases in between. CDR3 DNA: TGTGCCAGCAGCCCTCCCACTAAAAGGGCTTTCTTT. Encoded protein: CASSPPTKRAFF.

The chain joins TRBV12-3 or TRBV12-4 to TRBJ2-7; 10 bases agree with TRBD2. The CDR3 is 15 residues long. V shed 2 bases and J 7 bases; nucleotides not matched to a gene: 8. The DNA of the CDR3 is TGTGCCAGCAGTTTACTAGCGGGAGTATCTTGGGAGCAGTACTTC. As protein: CASSLLAGVSWEQYF.

The CDR3 DNA reads as TGTGCCAGCAGTCCCCAGGGGAGGGGGAGCTACGAGCAGTACTTC. It specifies CASSPQGRGSYEQYF. The chain recombines TRBV25-1 with TRBJ2-7, with D perhaps matching TRBD2 (7 bases). In germline, CDR1 is MGHDK, CDR2 SYGVNS. The CDR3 contains 15 residues. Trimming cost V 5 bases and J 3 bases, with 17 bases left between them.

This clonotype was seen a handful of times. The V call is TRBV15, the J call TRBJ2-1, with a weak D call TRBD1 (5 bases). Looked up from germline, CDR1 is LNHNV and CDR2 is YYDKDF (reference sequence). CDR3 length: 15 residues. V gave up 3 bases and J gave up 7 bases, with 16 bases separating them. This CDR3 reads CATSRARAGLNEQFF. CDR3 nucleotides: TGTGCCACCAGCAGGGCAAGGGCAGGGCTTAATGAGCAGTTCTTC.

V gene TRBV3-1 combines with J gene TRBJ1-4, with TRBD1 matching over 8 bases. After removal of 6 bases from V and 0 bases from J, the junction contained 3 bases not matched to a gene. The CDR3 has 15 amino acids. CDR1 LGHDT and CDR2 YNNKEL come from the germline V gene (reference sequence). CDR3 DNA: TGTGCCAGCAGTCGCAGGGGGCCAACTAATGAAAAACTGTTTTTT. Its protein is CASSRRGPTNEKLFF.

The CDR3 bases are TGTGCCAGCAGCCAAGACCGCGTAGTGATGGGCTACACCTTC. Translation: CASSQDRVVMGYTF. The chain employs TRBV3-1 and TRBJ1-2; D gene unclear. CDR1 is LGHDT, CDR2 YNNKEL, per germline (reference sequence). V was cut by 0 bases and J by 8 bases, with 13 bases left in between. The CDR3 covers 14 residues.

This clonotype has only a few counts. This sequence joins TRBV20-1 and TRBJ1-2; no firm D call. Per the germline V gene, CDR1 is DFQATT and CDR2 is SNEGSKA (reference sequence). This CDR3 is 10 amino acids long. CDR3 residues: CRSGYPGYTF. DNA for the CDR3: TGCAGGTCGGGGTATCCGGGCTACACCTTC.

The chain uses TRBV5-6 and TRBJ2-2; D is unclear. The germline V and J ends were trimmed by 0 bases and 0 bases, with 12 bases remaining between them. This CDR3 has 17 residues. Germline CDR1 is SGHDT and CDR2 is YYEEEE. The CDR3 region has the DNA TGTGCCAGCAGCTTGGCCCGAGGCAGCGCGAACACCGGGGAGCTGTTTTTT. This codes for CASSLARGSANTGELFF.

This clonotype was seen repeatedly, ten times or more. The chain joins TRBV5-1 to TRBJ1-1, with TRBD1 identical over 9 bases. The J segment lost 4 bases and the V segment lost 0 bases, leaving 19 bases of the junction unmatched. The CDR3 covers 20 residues. Germline V gene data show CDR1 as SGHRS and CDR2 as YFSETQ. CDR3 nucleotide sequence: TGCGCCAGCAGCTTGGACAGGGGGCGCTTTCGGGGTCGTATGGGCACTGAAGCTTTCTTT. As protein: CASSLDRGRFRGRMGTEAFF.

This clonotype was seen many times. The V gene is TRBV29-1, the J gene TRBJ2-7; 8 bases are shared with TRBD2. The CDR3 totals 13 residues. Germline CDR1 reads SQVTM; CDR2 reads ANQGSEA. V shed 4 bases and J 8 bases; nucleotides not matched to a gene: 10. The CDR3 DNA reads TGCAGCGTTGTCCTGGGACTAGACTTTAAGCAGTACTTC. Translation gives CSVVLGLDFKQYF.

This clonotype has at least ten counts. V gene TRBV24-1 combines with J gene TRBJ2-7; unclear D gene. Trimming took 6 bases from V and 3 from J, leaving 14 bases between them. Germline V CDR1 and CDR2: KGHDR, SFDVKD. The CDR3 is made up of 14 amino acids. In DNA, the CDR3 is TGTGCCACCAGTTCGTCGACGCCTAACTACGAGCAGTACTTC. Its protein product is CATSSSTPNYEQYF.

V is TRBV3-1 and J is TRBJ1-2, with unresolved D. CDR1 is LGHDT and CDR2 is YNNKEL in the germline V gene (reference sequence). Trimming shortened V by 5 bases and J by 4 bases, and 20 bases separated the two germline ends. The CDR3 covers 16 residues. DNA of the CDR3: TGTGCCAGCAGCACCTCTCCTCAGACGTCGGTCTATGGCTACACCTTC. Translating it yields CASSTSPQTSVYGYTF.